The clone carrying this T cell receptor beta chain was seen a few times. No antigen is known for it. This sample was included in a study of cytomegalovirus exposure and HLA in healthy donors. This CDR3 contains 15 residues. Looked up from germline, CDR1 is SGHTS and CDR2 is YDEGEE. The germline V and J ends were trimmed by 6 bases and 5 bases, with 17 bases remaining between them. Study results and caveats: When analyzed later, a missense DCLRE1C variant was found to be linked to TCR beta V- and J-gene trimming. Most TCR sequences were seen very rarely across donors, but some public TCRs occurred in many. Analysis performed later showed TCR beta chains linked to HLA being more clonally expanded than equally common others.

The PCR contained 60 Vbeta and 13 Jbeta primers. Here immunoSEQ multiplex PCR was the method, and the copy in TCRdb shows in-frame clones only, minus some. Counted here are around 130,000 clones, more than 60% occurring once; the ten biggest clones make up approximately 2.1%. Sequencing was carried out using PBMCs. The rearrangement uses TRBV5-8 and TRBJ2-2, with D uncertain. This clonotype was obtained from a woman in her forties in good health and CMV-seropositive. The CDR3 DNA reads TGTGCCAGCACCCCCCGTGGGCAGATTACCGGGGAGCTGTTTTTT. Translating gives CASTPRGQITGELFF.